This TCR beta chain was retrieved from a study of CD8 T cells in ankylosing spondylitis. Study-wide results and limits: Ankylosing spondylitis blood appeared to be characterized by a TCR beta motif of several highly homologous variants.

TCRdb itself ran the 5' RACE reads through MiXCR, one entry per CDR3 protein. The sample has 350,000 or so distinct CDR3 sequences, roughly 8% seen once. The V gene lost 5 bases and the J gene lost 6 bases, with 11 bases spanning the gap. This CDR3 is built from 12 residues. CDR1 is SGHTA, CDR2 FQGNSA, per germline. This clonotype was found once. Its matching antigen is unknown. Sequences were obtained from blood, either unsorted or a sorted T cell fraction (not recorded which). This TCR was recovered from a male donor with ankylosing spondylitis. The rearrangement links TRBV7-2 to TRBJ2-7; D call uncertain. The CDR3 is CASSLRLGEQYF. The CDR3 nucleotides read TGTGCCAGCAGCCTACGGTTGGGCGAGCAGTACTTC.